This TCR beta chain was recovered during a study of regulatory T cells in long-lasting Graves disease (dated by TCRdb to 2020 to 2022). The study in broad terms: Persistent Graves' disease was defined as antithyroid drug treatment for over 5 years with persistently positive TSH receptor autoantibodies. On average, persistent Graves' disease patients in the clinical cohort had been on antithyroid drugs for around ten years. A total of about 33 samples underwent TCR sequencing, from around 13 patients with persistent Graves' disease and some 20 patients with newly diagnosed Graves' disease. Patients with persistent Graves' disease were compared with patients with newly diagnosed Graves' disease using TCR sequencing and RNA sequencing of peripheral blood. The study took place in China and was registered as a clinical trial.

This clonotype showed up just a few times. Which antigen it targets is not known. No per-base quality is available; no much larger clone lies one base away. CDR3 length: 17 amino acids, cysteine to phenylalanine. The read is trimmed to its CDR3 DNA, 51 bases read in frame from base 1. CDR1 SGHDT and CDR2 YYEEEE were looked up in the germline V gene. Germline trimming amounts to 4 bases on V and 5 bases on J, with 15 as the count of junction bases outside the gene matches. The meaning of the sample's time point label: persistent/refractory GD, antithyroid drugs over 5 years with positive TRAb. For both TCR sequencing and RNA sequencing, RNA was extracted from PBMCs using TRIzol. Graves' disease was diagnosed according to American Thyroid Association guidelines. Patients for the study were recruited at an endocrinology department in Xi'an, China. Each patient gave roughly 10 milliliters of peripheral blood, collected in an EDTA anticoagulant tube. PBMCs were isolated by Ficoll Paque Plus density gradient separation without further T cell sorting. An Agilent 2100 Bioanalyzer and agarose gel were used to check RNA quality, and a NanoDrop 2000 was used to measure RNA concentration.

Libraries were constructed by multiplex PCR. The instrument was an Illumina HiSeq 4000. iRepertoire HTBI primers and Arm-PCR amplification of CDR3 regions were used to construct TCR beta libraries. PCR products were gel purified before sequencing. As for the original processing: Gene usage analysis of CDR3 amino acid clonotypes used the approximately 62 TRBV and about 15 TRBJ segments found across samples. COPE and FqMerger were used to merge filtered high-quality paired reads into contigs. BLAST was used to align contigs to IMGT TRBV, TRBD and TRBJ reference genes, with CDR3 defined following IMGT. Clonotypes above 0.1% frequency were classified as highly expanded clones. Shannon entropy was used to measure repertoire diversity, and the Gini coefficient was used to measure V-J evenness. A clonotype was considered public if more than one individual shared it. TCRdb reprocessed the public reads (quality trimming at Q25 with fastp, clone calling with MiXCR) and kept in-frame beta chains. Every CDR3 protein is listed once, alongside the most common genes and DNA of its rows. The V and J calls, along with clone size, are taken from TCRdb and not from the paper's own processing. Within this sample are 500,000 to 800,000 distinct CDR3 sequences, with 25% to 30% of them counted one time only. Roughly 46% of the sample is in the top ten clones.

The paper as a whole reports these results and caveats: Only the TCR beta chain was sequenced and analyzed. Peripheral blood alone was examined, since thyroid tissue, which constituted the primary lesion, could not be accessed. The authors acknowledged the small sample size as a limitation that may reduce accuracy. Persistent Graves' disease patients showed lower TCR Shannon entropy and fewer highly expanded clones than newly diagnosed patients, suggesting clonal expansion. A larger number of public clonotypes was shared among persistent patients (fewer than 3,000) than among newly diagnosed patients (around 970). TRBV28, TRBJ1-2 and TRBJ2-5 were preferentially used in persistent disease, while TRBV20-1 and TRBJ2-1 were favored in newly diagnosed disease.

Sequences were derived from peripheral blood mononuclear cells (PBMCs), sampled when the disease was refractory, from a patient treated with antithyroid drugs. The receptor was isolated from a female donor with Graves disease. The chain couples TRBV5-6 to TRBJ2-5, with 9 junctional bases fitting TRBD2. The CDR3 reads as follows: CASSGLERGRAEETQYF. The DNA sequence is as follows: TGTGCCAGCAGCGGGCTGGAGCGCGGGAGGGCTGAGGAGACCCAGTACTTC.